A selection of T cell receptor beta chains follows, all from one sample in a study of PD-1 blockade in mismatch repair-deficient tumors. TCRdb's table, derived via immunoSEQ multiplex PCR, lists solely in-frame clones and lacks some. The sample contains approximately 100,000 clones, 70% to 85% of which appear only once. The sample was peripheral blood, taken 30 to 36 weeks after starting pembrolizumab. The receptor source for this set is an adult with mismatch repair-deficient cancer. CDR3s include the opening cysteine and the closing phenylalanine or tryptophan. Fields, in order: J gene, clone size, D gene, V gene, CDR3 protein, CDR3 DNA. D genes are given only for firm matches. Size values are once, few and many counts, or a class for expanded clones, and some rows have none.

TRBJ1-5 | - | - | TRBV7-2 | CASSPAGRRDQPQHF | TGTGCCAGCAGCCCGGCGGGGAGAAGAGATCAGCCCCAGCATTTT
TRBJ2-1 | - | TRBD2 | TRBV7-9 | CASSLQAPGGEQFF | TGTGCCAGCAGCCTCCAGGCCCCGGGGGGTGAGCAGTTCTTC
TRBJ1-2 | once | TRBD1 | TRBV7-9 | CASSPGGQGYGYTF | TGTGCCAGCAGCCCCGGAGGACAGGGCTATGGCTACACCTTC
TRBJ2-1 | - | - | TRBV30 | CAWSVSFNEQFF | TGTGCCTGGAGTGTTAGCTTCAATGAGCAGTTCTTC
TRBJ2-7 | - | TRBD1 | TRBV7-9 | CASSPEGNRGEQYF | TGTGCCAGCAGCCCAGAAGGGAACAGGGGCGAGCAGTACTTC
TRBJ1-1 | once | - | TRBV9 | CASSPWTTEAFF | TGTGCCAGCAGCCCATGGACGACTGAAGCTTTCTTT
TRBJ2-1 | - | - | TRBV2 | CASSVRNEQFF | TGTGCCAGCAGTGTTCGAAATGAGCAGTTCTTC
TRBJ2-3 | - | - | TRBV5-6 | CASSRARTDTQYF | TGTGCCAGCAGCCGGGCCCGCACAGATACGCAGTATTTT
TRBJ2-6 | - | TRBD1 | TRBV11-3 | CASSTGDNVLTF | TGTGCCAGCTCGACAGGGGATAACGTCCTGACTTTC
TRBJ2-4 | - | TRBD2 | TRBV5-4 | CASSDSSGSDIQYF | TGTGCCAGCAGCGACTCTAGCGGGAGTGACATTCAGTACTTC
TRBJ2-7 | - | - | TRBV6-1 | CASSVWGTGGEQYF | TGTGCCAGCAGTGTTTGGGGAACAGGTGGCGAGCAGTACTTC
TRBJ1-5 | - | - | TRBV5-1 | CASSLEGFYNQPQHF | TGCGCCAGCAGCTTGGAGGGTTTCTACAATCAGCCCCAGCATTTT
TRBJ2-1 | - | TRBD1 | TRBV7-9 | CASSLGTGLRNEQFF | TGTGCCAGCAGCTTAGGGACAGGGCTTCGGAATGAGCAGTTCTTC
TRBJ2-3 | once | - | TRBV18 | CASSPMGPADTQYF | TGTGCCAGCTCACCGATGGGGCCAGCAGATACGCAGTATTTT
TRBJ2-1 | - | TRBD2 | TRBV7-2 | CASSLVRLAVYNEQFF | TGTGCCAGCAGCTTAGTCAGGCTAGCGGTTTACAATGAGCAGTTCTTC
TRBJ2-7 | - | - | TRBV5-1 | CASSLDGQGPTYEQYF | TGCGCCAGCAGCTTGGATGGGCAGGGGCCTACCTACGAGCAGTACTTC
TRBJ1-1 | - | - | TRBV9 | CASSPRGVGTEAFF | TGTGCCAGCAGCCCCCGAGGGGTGGGCACTGAAGCTTTCTTT
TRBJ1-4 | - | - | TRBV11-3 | CASSLDDSTEDEKLFF | TGTGCCAGCAGCTTAGATGATTCGACAGAGGACGAAAAACTGTTTTTT
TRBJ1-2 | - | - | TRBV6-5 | CASSPDSNYGYTF | TGTGCCAGCAGTCCCGACAGTAACTATGGCTACACCTTC
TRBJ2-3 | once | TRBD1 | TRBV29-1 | CSVGPTGGVGTDTQYF | TGCAGCGTTGGGCCGACAGGGGGCGTCGGCACAGATACGCAGTATTTT
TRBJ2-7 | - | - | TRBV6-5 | CASSYSETGSYEQYF | TGTGCCAGCAGTTACTCTGAGACAGGCTCCTACGAGCAGTACTTC
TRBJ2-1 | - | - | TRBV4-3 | CASSQDIEGATQFF | TGCGCCAGCAGCCAAGATATAGAGGGAGCGACCCAGTTCTTC
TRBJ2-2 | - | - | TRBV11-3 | CASSFMADTGELFF | TGTGCCAGCAGCTTTATGGCGGACACCGGGGAGCTGTTTTTT
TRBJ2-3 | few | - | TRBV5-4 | CASSLPADTQYF | TGTGCCAGCAGCCTCCCCGCAGATACGCAGTATTTT
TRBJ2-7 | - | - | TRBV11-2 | CASSTNNYYEQYF | TGTGCCAGCAGCACCAATAACTACTACGAGCAGTACTTC
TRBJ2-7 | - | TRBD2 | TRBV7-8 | CASSLAGTSWEQYF | TGTGCCAGCAGCTTAGCCGGGACTAGTTGGGAGCAGTACTTC
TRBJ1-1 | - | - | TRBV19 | CASSLTGHNTEAFF | TGTGCCAGTAGCCTCACAGGGCACAACACTGAAGCTTTCTTT
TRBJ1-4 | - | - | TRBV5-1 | CASSSPGADEKLFF | TGCGCCAGCAGCAGCCCGGGGGCGGATGAAAAACTGTTTTTT
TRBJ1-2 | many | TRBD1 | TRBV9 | CASSGGGTADGYTF | TGTGCCAGCAGCGGCGGAGGGACAGCTGATGGCTACACCTTC
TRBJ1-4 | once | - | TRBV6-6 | CASSGGSEKLFF | TGTGCCAGCAGTGGGGGAAGTGAAAAACTGTTTTTT
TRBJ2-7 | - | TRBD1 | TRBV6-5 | CASSAYQGAMHF | TGTGCCAGCAGTGCCTATCAGGGGGCTATGCACTTC
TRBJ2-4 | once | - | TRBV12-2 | CASRFSSGGRKNAKNIQYF | TGTGCAAGTCGCTTTAGCAGCGGGGGAAGAAAGAACGCCAAAAACATTCAGTACTTC
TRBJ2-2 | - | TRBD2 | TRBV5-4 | CASSLPGLAGTGELFF | TGTGCCAGCAGCCTGCCGGGACTAGCGGGCACCGGGGAGCTGTTTTTT
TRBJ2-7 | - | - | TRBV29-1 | CSVVYIARRYEQYF | TGCAGCGTTGTCTATATTGCCAGACGCTACGAGCAGTACTTC
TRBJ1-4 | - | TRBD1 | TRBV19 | CASSTGGGTNEKLFF | TGTGCCAGTAGTACCGGAGGGGGCACTAATGAAAAACTGTTTTTT
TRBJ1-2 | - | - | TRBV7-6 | CASSPMTGSNYGYTF | TGTGCCAGCAGCCCTATGACAGGCAGTAACTATGGCTACACCTTC
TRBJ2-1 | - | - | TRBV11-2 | CASSLRRNSYNEQFF | TGTGCCAGCAGCTTAAGGCGGAACTCCTACAATGAGCAGTTCTTC
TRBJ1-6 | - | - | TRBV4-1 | CASSQEQGNSPLHF | TGCGCCAGCAGCCAAGAACAGGGCAATTCACCCCTCCACTTT
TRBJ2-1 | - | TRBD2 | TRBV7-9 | CASSLGTSGSPEFF | TGTGCCAGCAGCTTAGGGACTAGCGGGAGTCCTGAGTTCTTC
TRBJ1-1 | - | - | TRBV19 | CASSVGDTEAFF | TGTGCCAGTAGTGTGGGGGACACTGAAGCTTTCTTT
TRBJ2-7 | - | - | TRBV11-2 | CASSLETKYEQYF | TGTGCCAGCAGCTTAGAGACAAAATACGAGCAGTACTTC
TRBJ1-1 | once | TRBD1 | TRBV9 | CASSPWTGMNTEAFF | TGTGCCAGCAGCCCATGGACAGGCATGAACACTGAAGCTTTCTTT
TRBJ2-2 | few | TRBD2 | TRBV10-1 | CASSESRTSGRGELFF | TGCGCCAGCAGTGAGTCACGGACTAGCGGGCGCGGGGAGCTGTTTTTT
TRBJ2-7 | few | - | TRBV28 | CASTTDPYEQYF | TGTGCCAGCACCACGGATCCCTACGAGCAGTACTTC
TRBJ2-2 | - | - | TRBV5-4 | CASSRGRRTGELFF | TGTGCCAGCAGCAGGGGTCGTCGGACCGGGGAGCTGTTTTTT
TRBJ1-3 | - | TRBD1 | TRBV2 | CASSLDRLTGNTIYF | TGTGCCAGCAGTTTGGACAGGCTCACTGGAAACACCATATATTTT
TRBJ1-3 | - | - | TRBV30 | CARGGGNTIYF | TGTGCCCGCGGGGGGGGAAACACCATATATTTT
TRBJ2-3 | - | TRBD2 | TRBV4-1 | CASSQDVAGGTDTQYF | TGCGCCAGCAGCCAAGATGTAGCGGGAGGAACAGATACGCAGTATTTT
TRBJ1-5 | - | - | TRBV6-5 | CASKADPYQPQHF | TGTGCCAGCAAGGCCGACCCCTATCAGCCCCAGCATTTT
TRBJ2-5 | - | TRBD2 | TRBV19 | CASSQGLAETQYF | TGTGCCAGTAGTCAGGGACTAGCGGAGACCCAGTACTTC
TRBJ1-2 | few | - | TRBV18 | CASSQDNYGYTF | TGTGCCAGCTCTCAAGACAACTATGGCTACACCTTC
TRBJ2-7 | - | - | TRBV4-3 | CASSQDVSVTYEQYF | TGCGCCAGCAGCCAAGATGTGAGCGTAACCTACGAGCAGTACTTC
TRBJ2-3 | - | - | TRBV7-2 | CASSTGGSQITDTQYF | TGTGCCAGCAGCACGGGCGGCTCACAGATCACAGATACGCAGTATTTT
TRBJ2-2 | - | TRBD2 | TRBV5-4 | CATSGMNTGELFF | TGTGCCACTAGCGGCATGAACACCGGGGAGCTGTTTTTT
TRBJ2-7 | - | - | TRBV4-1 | CASSQGIAVSSYEQYF | TGCGCCAGCAGCCAAGGCATAGCGGTAAGCTCCTACGAGCAGTACTTC
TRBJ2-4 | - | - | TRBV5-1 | CASSLVAGEDIQYF | TGCGCCAGCAGCTTGGTAGCAGGGGAAGACATTCAGTACTTC
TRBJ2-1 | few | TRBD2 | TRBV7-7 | CASSLGGRAWNEQFF | TGTGCTAGCAGCTTAGGAGGGAGGGCCTGGAATGAGCAGTTCTTC
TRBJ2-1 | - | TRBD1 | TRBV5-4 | CASSWGQGVGFF | TGTGCCAGCAGCTGGGGACAGGGAGTTGGGTTCTTC